This T cell receptor beta chain was documented in a study of lymphopenia after photon versus proton radiotherapy. The CDR3 spans 11 residues. The germline V and J ends were trimmed by 8 bases and 12 bases, with 17 bases remaining between them. Germline V lookup: CDR1 DFQATT, CDR2 SNEGSKA (reference sequence). The protocol was immunoSEQ multiplex PCR, while the TCRdb copy is restricted to in-frame clones and leaves out a portion. The data contain thousands of clones, 89% of them singletons. The specimen was peripheral blood, collected from a patient treated with photon-based radiotherapy. This clonotype was obtained from a man in his 60s with cholangiocarcinoma. V usage is TRBV20-1 and J usage is TRBJ2-1; D uncertain. CDR3 sequence: CSPRGPEVQFF. The CDR3 DNA follows: TGCAGTCCCCGCGGTCCCGAAGTGCAGTTCTTC.